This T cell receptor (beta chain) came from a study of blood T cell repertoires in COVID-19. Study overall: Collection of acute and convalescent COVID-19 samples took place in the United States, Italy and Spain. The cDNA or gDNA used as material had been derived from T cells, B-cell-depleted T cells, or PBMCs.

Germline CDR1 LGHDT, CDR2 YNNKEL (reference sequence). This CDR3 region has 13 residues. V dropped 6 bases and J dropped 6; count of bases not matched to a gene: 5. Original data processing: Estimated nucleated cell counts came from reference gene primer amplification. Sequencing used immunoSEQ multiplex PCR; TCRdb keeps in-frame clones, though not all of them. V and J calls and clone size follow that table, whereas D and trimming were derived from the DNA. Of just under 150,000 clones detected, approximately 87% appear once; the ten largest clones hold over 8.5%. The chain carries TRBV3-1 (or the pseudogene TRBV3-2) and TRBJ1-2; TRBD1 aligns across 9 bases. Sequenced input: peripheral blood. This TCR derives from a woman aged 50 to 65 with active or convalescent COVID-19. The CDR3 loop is CASSVTGGDGYTF. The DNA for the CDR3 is TGTGCCAGCAGTGTTACAGGGGGCGATGGCTACACCTTC.